This T cell receptor (beta chain) comes out of a study of T cells in Graves' hyperthyroidism and ophthalmopathy. In the study overall: Initial diagnosis, before any treatment, was when peripheral blood was collected. General study results and limits: Stable hyperthyroidism and ophthalmopathy were separated using 13 V-J signatures.

RNA transcripts served as the template for amplifying TCR beta CDR3 regions. First-round RT-PCR of the TCR CDR3 relied on the HTBI primer set. TCRdb itself ran the multiplex PCR reads through MiXCR, one entry per CDR3 protein. The sample has roughly 600,000 distinct CDR3 sequences, 14% seen once; the top ten hold around an eighth. This CDR3 is 15 amino acids long. Regarding this clonotype: The antigen is unknown. Germline is not matched at one junction end, which may reflect a read error.

Among ophthalmopathy patients, the Clinical Activity Score reached at least 3, the NOSPECS grade reached at least 4, and duration remained under 3 months. PBMCs were sourced from approximately 10 ml fresh peripheral blood. What was sequenced was blood. This sequence was found in a woman in her forties or fifties with Graves' ophthalmopathy. The chain links TRBV12-3 or TRBV12-4 to TRBJ2-1, with D uncertain. The CDR3 coding sequence is TGTGCCAGCAGTCTGGTAGAAGGGTTCTACAATGGGCAGTTCTTC. This codes for CASSLVEGFYNGQFF.